The entry that follows covers one TCR beta chain sequence. This entry belongs to a study of blood T cell repertoires in COVID-19. This CDR3 comprises 14 residues. V lost 2 bases and J lost 5, with 10 bases in between. CDR1 is MNHNY, CDR2 SVGAGI, per germline (reference sequence). Original handling: By means of reference gene primer amplification, nucleated cell counts were estimated. Profiling relied on immunoSEQ multiplex PCR, and the TCRdb table lists in-frame clones only, not all of them. The V and J calls and the clone size are those of that table, but D and trimming were determined from the DNA. The data hold a few hundred thousand clones, with roughly 86% observed a single time.

The gene calls are TRBV6-6 and TRBJ1-5; D gene ambiguous. Sequencing was carried out using peripheral blood. The source of this sequence is a woman in her twenties or thirties with COVID-19, enrolled during active disease. The CDR3: CASSYGRADQPQHF. DNA for the CDR3: TGTGCCAGCAGTTACGGGAGGGCGGATCAGCCCCAGCATTTT.